This paragraph covers one T cell receptor beta chain sequence. There is no known antigen for this receptor. No much larger clone exists at a distance of one base, and base qualities are not known. TRB CDR3 regions were amplified from genomic DNA with the immunoSEQ two-step multiplex PCR at survey-level depth. To estimate template counts and remove amplification bias, each PCR was spiked with synthetic inline TR CDR3 controls covering all V-J pairings. Reads went through processing to reduce amplification and sequencing bias, and quantification was done against synthetic TR CDR3 analogs. Under the source paper's analysis protocol: Raw data were processed in ImmunoSEQ Analyzer, with out-of-frame sequences and CDR3s containing stop codons removed, and genes were named according to IMGT nomenclature. Normalized Shannon entropy, defined as 1 minus Pielou's evenness, was used to summarize repertoire diversity. Two TRB sequences were counted as identical only if the two sequences had the same V gene, J gene and CDR3. Public PML clonotypes were CDR3s shared by two or more PML-onset samples but absent earlier, in controls, and in public databases. Skylign with the observed count method was used to analyze CDR3 amino acid composition at each position. TCRdb's version of the immuneACCESS table is confined to in-frame rearrangements and falls short of the full clone set. An unresolved V gene accounts for under half of the shortfall where checked; the remainder is of unknown origin. V and J calls plus clone size are reproduced from that table; the DNA served to infer D and trimming. Present in this sample are 30,000 to 35,000 clones, over 75% of which were seen just once. Approximately 3% of the sample comes from the top ten.

This specimen belongs to a study of multiple sclerosis patients with progressive multifocal leukoencephalopathy (dated by TCRdb to between 2018 and 2020). Study-wide context: The study examined peripheral T and B cells of MS patients who developed PML (4 under natalizumab, 1 after alemtuzumab) and treated patients who did not. Longitudinal follow-up was performed in two natalizumab-treated patients who later developed PML, from before therapy through 6 and 12 months to PML onset. The goal was to find JC virus-specific or public T-cell expansions that arose at the time of PML onset. General study outcomes and caveats: Because of the small, descriptive cohort, whether findings reflect JC virus infection or general immunocompromise remained unclear. In most PML patients, lower normalized Shannon entropy suggested less diverse TRB repertoires, while the natalizumab-treated controls had values close to 1. Only PML patients had TRB clones above 0.5% frequency, but the clones expanded at PML onset were already present before and during natalizumab therapy. When PML developed, no shared TRBV or TRBJ gene usage and no preferred TRBV-TRBJ pairings were found. Only peripheral blood was analyzed, although cerebrospinal fluid or brain lymphocytes might be more informative for natalizumab-associated PML.

The time point label, read with the paper, signifies: time of PML onset. The treatment or condition label here, explained by the study, means: on natalizumab therapy at sampling. PML diagnosis was based on clinical and MRI findings and was confirmed by detection of JC virus DNA in cerebrospinal fluid. In the natalizumab-treated patients, PML was found to develop after between about 16 and 60 months of natalizumab therapy. All listed patients had previously received interferon beta, and all PML patients were female. Blood samples at T3 were obtained at the time of PML onset. Ficoll-Hypaque density gradient centrifugation was used to isolate peripheral blood mononuclear cells. The receptor comes from a human donor with progressive multifocal leukoencephalopathy. The sample was PBMCs, taken from a patient treated with natalizumab.

The nucleotide sequence reads TGTGCCAGCAGCGCTGGGACACCGAATCAGCCCCAGCATTTT. Its product reads: CASSAGTPNQPQHF. Rearrangement joined TRBV6-1 to TRBJ1-5, with TRBD1 tentatively as D gene (6 bases match). CDR1 and CDR2 are drawn from the germline V gene: MNHNS, SASEGT. The CDR3 sequence holds 14 residues, the cysteine and phenylalanine included. This entry keeps only the CDR3 DNA: 42 bases, framed from base 1. The junction carries 13 bases between V and J, which are trimmed by 6 bases and 4 bases respectively.